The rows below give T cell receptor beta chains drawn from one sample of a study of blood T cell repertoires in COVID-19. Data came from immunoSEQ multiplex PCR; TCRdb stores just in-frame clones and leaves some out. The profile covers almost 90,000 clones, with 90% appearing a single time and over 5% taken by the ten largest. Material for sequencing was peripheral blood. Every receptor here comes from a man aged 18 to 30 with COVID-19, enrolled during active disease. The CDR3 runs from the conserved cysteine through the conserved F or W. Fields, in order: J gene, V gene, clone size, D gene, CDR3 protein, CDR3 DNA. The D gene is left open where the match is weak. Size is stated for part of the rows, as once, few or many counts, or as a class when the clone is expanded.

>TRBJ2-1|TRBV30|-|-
CAWSSGALYNEQFF
TGTGCCTGGAGCTCGGGAGCCCTATACAATGAGCAGTTCTTC
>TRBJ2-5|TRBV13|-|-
CASSLGDRGTQYF
TGTGCCAGCAGCTTAGGGGACAGAGGGACCCAGTACTTC
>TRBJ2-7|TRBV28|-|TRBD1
CASRGDRGSHEQYF
TGTGCCAGCAGGGGGGACAGGGGCTCCCACGAGCAGTACTTC
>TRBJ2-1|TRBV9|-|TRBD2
CASSPYGRERGEQFF
TGTGCCAGCAGCCCATACGGGCGGGAGAGGGGTGAGCAGTTCTTC
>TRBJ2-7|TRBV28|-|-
CASSLAGISYEQYF
TGTGCCAGCAGTTTAGCCGGGATCTCCTACGAGCAGTACTTC
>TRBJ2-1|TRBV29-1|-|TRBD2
CSVERSSGRRVDEQFF
TGCAGCGTTGAAAGGTCTAGCGGGAGAAGGGTGGATGAGCAGTTCTTC
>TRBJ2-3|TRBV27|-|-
CASSHAPRDTQYF
TGTGCCAGCAGCCACGCCCCGAGGGATACGCAGTATTTT
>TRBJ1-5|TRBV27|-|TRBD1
CASSLSGDRGNLQPQHF
TGTGCCAGCAGTTTATCTGGGGACAGGGGGAACCTGCAGCCCCAGCATTTT
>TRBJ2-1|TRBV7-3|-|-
CASSLNRDEQFF
TGTGCCAGCAGCCTCAATCGGGATGAGCAGTTCTTC
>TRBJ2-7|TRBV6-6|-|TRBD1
CASSDRVHSDYEQYF
TGTGCCAGCAGTGACAGGGTCCACTCCGATTACGAGCAGTACTTC
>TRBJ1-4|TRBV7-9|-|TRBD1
CASSRKTGNEKLFF
TGTGCCAGCAGCCGCAAGACAGGGAATGAAAAACTGTTTTTT
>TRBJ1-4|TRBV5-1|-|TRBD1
CASSPRGGTGVEKLLF
TGCGCCAGCAGCCCCAGGGGGGGGACAGGGGTGGAAAAACTGCTTTTT
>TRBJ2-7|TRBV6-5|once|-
CASILTGRTYEQYF
TGTGCCAGCATCCTGACAGGCCGCACCTACGAGCAGTACTTC
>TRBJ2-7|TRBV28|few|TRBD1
CASSWIPPGQGRSEQYF
TGTGCCAGCAGCTGGATACCTCCGGGACAGGGAAGGTCCGAGCAGTACTTC
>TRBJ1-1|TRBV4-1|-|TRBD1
CASSQRTGANTEAFF
TGCGCCAGCAGCCAAAGGACAGGGGCGAACACTGAAGCTTTCTTT
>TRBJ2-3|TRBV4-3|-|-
CASSQDGGFEGTQYF
TGCGCCAGCAGCCAAGACGGCGGGTTTGAGGGTACGCAGTATTTT
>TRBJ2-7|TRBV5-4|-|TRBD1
CASSITGTAVGEQYF
TGTGCCAGCAGCATAACCGGGACAGCGGTGGGGGAGCAGTACTTC
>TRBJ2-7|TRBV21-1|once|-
CASSKKHYEQYF
TGTGCCAGCAGCAAAAAGCACTACGAGCAGTACTTC
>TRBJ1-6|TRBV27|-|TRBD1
CASSLRTGANSPLHF
TGTGCCAGCAGTTTAAGGACAGGGGCTAATTCACCCCTCCACTTT
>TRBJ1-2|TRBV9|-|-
CASSVGHSNYGYTF
TGTGCCAGCAGCGTAGGGCATTCTAACTATGGCTACACCTTC
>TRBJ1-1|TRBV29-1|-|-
CSVRIGRDTEAFF
TGCAGCGTAAGAATCGGGAGGGACACTGAAGCTTTCTTT
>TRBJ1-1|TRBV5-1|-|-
CASSLLDRNTEAFF
TGCGCCAGCAGCTTGTTAGACAGGAACACTGAAGCTTTCTTT